The rows below give T cell receptor beta chains drawn from one sample of a study of blood T cells in healthy people across ages. TCRdb processed the 5' RACE reads anew with MiXCR; each CDR3 protein has one entry. This sample has 1.2 million to 1.5 million distinct CDR3 sequences; roughly 59% occur once, and the top ten carry 5.5% to 8%. The sample comprised blood. The receptors derive from a man between 18 and 35 years old in good health. CDR3s leave out the opening cysteine and the closing phenylalanine or tryptophan. Fields, in order: clone size, J gene, V gene, CDR3 protein. Rows give clone size only sometimes, using once, few, many, or a class for an expanded clone.

-,TRBJ1-1,TRBV5-6,ASSLGMGAATEAF
once,-,TRBV4-2,ASSQDEGRNYEQY
-,TRBJ2-5,TRBV7-2,ASSLDPGQEETQY
-,TRBJ2-3,TRBV28,ASRASGDDFISTDTQY
few,TRBJ1-1,TRBV9,ASSGQALNTEAF
-,TRBJ1-2,TRBV5-4,ASRPGKTTDGYT
-,TRBJ1-5,TRBV15,ATSLQGGRMAGQPQH
-,TRBJ2-6,TRBV30,ARSGGANVLT
once,TRBJ1-2,TRBV12-3/TRBV12-4,ASSLTGIGDGYT
-,TRBJ2-7,TRBV5-1,ASSLGARGTIEKY
-,TRBJ2-7,TRBV25-1,ASSEGHWGYEQY
-,TRBJ2-5,TRBV6-6,ASSYYAAYQETQY
-,TRBJ2-3,TRBV4-2,ASSQDEGGTDTQY
-,-,TRBV2,ASSEQGSSTYEQY
-,TRBJ2-5,TRBV20-1,SARESGETQY
-,TRBJ1-2,TRBV12-3/TRBV12-4,ASSLGWANYGYT
-,TRBJ2-1,TRBV4-1,ASSRLRGEYNEQF
-,TRBJ2-1,TRBV20-1,SARRGGTSGNEQF
-,TRBJ2-5,TRBV7-2,ASSTTPMQTQY
few,TRBJ2-1,TRBV4-3,ASSQDSRGQDNEQF
-,TRBJ2-7,TRBV12-3/TRBV12-4,ASSGLAGVSPTYEQY
-,TRBJ2-5,TRBV24-1,ATSDPGTSGGARETQY
-,TRBJ2-3,TRBV4-3,ASSQDWRGQDTQY
-,TRBJ1-4,TRBV6-1,ASSGQFEKLF
few,TRBJ2-7,TRBV4-3,ASSLGSGSDEQY
-,TRBJ2-3,TRBV20-1,SASRGGLSTDTQY
-,TRBJ2-7,TRBV7-2,ASSPAGPHANEQY
-,TRBJ2-4,TRBV10-3,AISTISGDIQY
-,TRBJ1-1,TRBV7-2,ASRPGPTEAF
-,TRBJ2-6,TRBV20-1,SCRPTGGPGANVLT
-,-,TRBV5-1,ASSLDSGFEQY
-,TRBJ1-2,TRBV6-2/TRBV6-3,ASSSSRGGINYGYT
-,TRBJ1-1,TRBV7-2,ASSSQGGNFEAF